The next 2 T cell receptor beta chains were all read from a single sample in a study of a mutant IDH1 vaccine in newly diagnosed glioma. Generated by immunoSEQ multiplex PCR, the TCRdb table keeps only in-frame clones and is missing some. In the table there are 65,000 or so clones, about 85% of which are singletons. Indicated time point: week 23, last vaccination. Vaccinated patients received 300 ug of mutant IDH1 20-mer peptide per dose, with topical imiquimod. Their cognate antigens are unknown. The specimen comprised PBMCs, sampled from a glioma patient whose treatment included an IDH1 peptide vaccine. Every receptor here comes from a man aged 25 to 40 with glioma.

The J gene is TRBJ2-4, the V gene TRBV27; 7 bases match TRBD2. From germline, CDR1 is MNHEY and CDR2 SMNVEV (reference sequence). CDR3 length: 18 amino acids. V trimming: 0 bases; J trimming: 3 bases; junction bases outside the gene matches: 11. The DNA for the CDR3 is TGTGCCAGCAGTTTATCCCCCGCCGCCCCGGGAGGCAAAAACATTCAGTACTTC. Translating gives CASSLSPAAPGGKNIQYF.

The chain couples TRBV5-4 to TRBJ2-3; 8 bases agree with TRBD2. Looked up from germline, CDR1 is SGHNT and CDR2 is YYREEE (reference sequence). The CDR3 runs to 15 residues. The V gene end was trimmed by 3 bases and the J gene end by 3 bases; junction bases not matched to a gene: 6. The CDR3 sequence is CASSSTGGPTDTQYF. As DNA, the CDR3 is TGTGCCAGCAGCTCGACGGGGGGGCCGACAGATACGCAGTATTTT. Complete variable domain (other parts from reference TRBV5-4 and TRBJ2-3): ETGVTQSPTHLIKTRGQQVTLRCSSQSGHNTVSWYQQALGQGPQFIFQYYREEENGRGNFPPRFSGLQFPNYSSELNVNALELDDSALYLCASSSTGGPTDTQYFGPGTRLTVL.